The rows below give T cell receptor beta chains drawn from one sample of a study of neurological immune-mediated disorders. TCRdb redid the calling of the 5' RACE reads with MiXCR, one entry per CDR3 protein. In the table there are about 52,000 distinct CDR3 sequences, over 3.5% of which are singletons. The sequencing input was PBMCs. These receptors came from a man aged 55-75 years with multiple sclerosis. Each CDR3 is given without its conserved first and last residue.

j_call: TRBJ2-2
v_call: TRBV7-9
cdr3_aa: ASSHPQTGHTGELF

j_call: TRBJ2-5
v_call: TRBV6-5
cdr3_aa: ASSTPGLAGGTVETQY

j_call: TRBJ2-4
v_call: TRBV6-5
cdr3_aa: ASSYSRGGNIQY

j_call: TRBJ1-1
v_call: TRBV20-1
cdr3_aa: SAKDPGPLLEAF

j_call: TRBJ2-1
v_call: TRBV24-1
cdr3_aa: ATSDAGQGRYNEQF

j_call: TRBJ2-3
v_call: TRBV5-1
cdr3_aa: ASSVTSGTTDTQY

j_call: TRBJ2-7
v_call: TRBV7-8
cdr3_aa: ASSLGRELEQY

j_call: TRBJ1-2
v_call: TRBV6-1
cdr3_aa: ANTDRGYGYT

j_call: TRBJ2-3
v_call: TRBV20-1
cdr3_aa: SARDQRAGDWLTDTQY

j_call: TRBJ1-2
v_call: TRBV7-2
cdr3_aa: ASSPTASSYT

j_call: TRBJ2-7
v_call: TRBV29-1
cdr3_aa: SVATSVYEQY

j_call: TRBJ2-7
v_call: TRBV24-1
cdr3_aa: ATSGQGYEQY

j_call: TRBJ2-3
v_call: TRBV2
cdr3_aa: ASSDRGVTDTQY

j_call: TRBJ1-1
v_call: TRBV5-1
cdr3_aa: ASSPRGMSDTEAF

j_call: TRBJ2-7
v_call: TRBV11-2
cdr3_aa: ASSLEALAGTYEQY

j_call: TRBJ2-3
v_call: TRBV5-1
cdr3_aa: ASSIPSSTDTQY

j_call: TRBJ1-5
v_call: TRBV11-2
cdr3_aa: ASSYSVNSNQPQH

j_call: TRBJ2-3
v_call: TRBV15
cdr3_aa: ATSRAGGGGADTQY

j_call: TRBJ2-3
v_call: TRBV20-1
cdr3_aa: SARDGLGARGSDTQY

j_call: TRBJ2-5
v_call: TRBV5-1
cdr3_aa: ASSRLQGAQETQY

j_call: TRBJ2-2
v_call: TRBV6-6
cdr3_aa: ASQTGGTGELF

j_call: TRBJ1-2
v_call: TRBV5-1
cdr3_aa: ASSLDGQGHYGYT

j_call: TRBJ2-3
v_call: TRBV5-1
cdr3_aa: ASSLDVLDTQY

j_call: TRBJ2-3
v_call: TRBV24-1
cdr3_aa: ATSEAPADTQY

j_call: TRBJ1-2
v_call: TRBV5-1
cdr3_aa: ASSSTVDGYT

j_call: TRBJ1-2
v_call: TRBV11-2
cdr3_aa: ASSFNSDRGGYT

j_call: TRBJ2-7
v_call: TRBV19
cdr3_aa: ASGNSYEQY

j_call: TRBJ1-1
v_call: TRBV20-1
cdr3_aa: SASTGTGGTEAF

j_call: TRBJ2-7
v_call: TRBV29-1
cdr3_aa: SVVTSSGRRRYEQY

j_call: TRBJ2-5
v_call: TRBV20-1
cdr3_aa: SPSPTEAQETQY

j_call: TRBJ2-7
v_call: TRBV20-1
cdr3_aa: SATYEQY

j_call: TRBJ1-1
v_call: TRBV4-2
cdr3_aa: ASSQNRDEAF

j_call: TRBJ2-7
v_call: TRBV5-1
cdr3_aa: ASSLGGEPHEQY

j_call: TRBJ1-1
v_call: TRBV14
cdr3_aa: ASSPLAGIGWGTEAF

j_call: TRBJ2-2
v_call: TRBV12-3/TRBV12-4
cdr3_aa: ASSFASPTGELF

j_call: TRBJ2-1
v_call: TRBV5-8
cdr3_aa: ASSFLAGVDNEQF

j_call: TRBJ2-5
v_call: TRBV2
cdr3_aa: ASSRSSGGAVETQY

j_call: TRBJ2-6
v_call: TRBV29-1
cdr3_aa: SALGDRSGANVLT

j_call: TRBJ1-3
v_call: TRBV7-9
cdr3_aa: ASSTRTDGNTIY

j_call: TRBJ1-1
v_call: TRBV20-1
cdr3_aa: SALRGQHTEAF

j_call: TRBJ1-1
v_call: TRBV3-1
cdr3_aa: ASSQGLGLAVDTEAF

j_call: TRBJ1-1
v_call: TRBV6-5
cdr3_aa: ASSYPTGTEAF

j_call: TRBJ2-7
v_call: TRBV5-1
cdr3_aa: ASRSGAYEQY

j_call: TRBJ1-1
v_call: TRBV7-3
cdr3_aa: ASSPRGGRYTEAF

j_call: TRBJ2-2
v_call: TRBV5-1
cdr3_aa: ASSAGQDAGELF

j_call: TRBJ1-5
v_call: TRBV6-1
cdr3_aa: ASSYRGGPQH